Given below is one T cell receptor beta chain in context. Its antigen is still unknown. The record originates from a study of vaccination and CD4 T cells after COVID-19. Study-wide results and caveats: Within the convalescent patients, a median about 89% of the SARS-CoV-2-reactive clones were ones that appeared only post-vaccination. The study found median SARS-CoV-2-reactive clonotypes rising from around 20 to 38, not significantly.

With the Oncomine TCR Beta short-read assay, DNA from cultured CD4+ T cells was sequenced. It was from cultured CD4+ T cells that genomic DNA was extracted. TCRdb redid the calling of the PCR reads with MiXCR, one entry per CDR3 protein. The sample records tens of thousands of distinct CDR3 sequences, 30% to 45% being singletons. As to time point: late sampling 161 to 241 days after vaccination in a few convalescent patients. Stated treatment: approximately nine-day PBMC culture with coronavirus spike peptide pools or control peptides (ViraFEST assay). The CDR3 extends over 13 amino acids. V gave up 7 bases and J gave up 11 bases, with 21 bases separating them. The germline V gene encodes CDR1 MNHEY and CDR2 SMNVEV (reference sequence).

This specimen consisted of CD4+ T cells from blood, cultured in vitro, obtained about 7 months after SARS-CoV-2 vaccination. This clonotype was obtained from a human donor who had recovered from COVID-19. The chain combines TRBV27 with TRBJ2-7; D uncertain. CDR3 in amino acids: CASIYGPTETEYF. DNA of the CDR3: TGTGCCAGCATCTATGGTCCGACCGAAACGGAGTACTTC.